This entry concerns a single TCR beta chain. Antigen: not known. Each CDR3 protein is one row after TCRdb ran MiXCR on the reads. Seen here are about 450,000 distinct CDR3 sequences, roughly 30% observed once, and the top ten hold about 13%. The data were taken from a study of T cell repertoires in cytomegalovirus infection. About the study: Signatures in public TCR beta sequences pointed to both CMV infection and matching HLA type.

Per germline, CDR1 SNHLY and CDR2 FYNNEI. This CDR3 is built from 11 residues. V lost 8 bases to trimming and J lost 4 bases, with 8 bases between them. General observations from the study: CMV-specific TCR beta clonotypes restricted by HLA-C dominated the ex vivo response. Of the TCR beta families, the public ones yielded a cumulative frequency that identified carriers of CMV plus the relevant HLA.

The chain has TRBV2 and TRBJ1-1; D is unclear. This receptor was taken from a human donor in good health (CMV status not recorded). Some clones in this sample may be carry-over from other donors' samples. The material sequenced was PBMCs. This CDR3 is CASGPFTEAFF. In DNA form, the CDR3 reads TGTGCCAGCGGTCCCTTCACTGAAGCTTTCTTT.